This TCR beta chain was sequenced in a study of T cells in Graves' hyperthyroidism and ophthalmopathy. Germline V CDR1 and CDR2: MNHNS, SASEGT. The CDR3 spans 14 residues. With 8 bases removed from V and 4 bases from J, the gap between germline ends came to 17 bases. In its sample, this clonotype was seen a few times. Authors of the study amplified TCR beta CDR3 regions from RNA transcripts. The primer set for the first-round RT-PCR of the TCR CDR3 was HTBI. From the multiplex PCR reads, TCRdb called clonotypes with MiXCR, one entry per CDR3 protein. The repertoire holds about 640,000 distinct CDR3 sequences, with 45% as singletons.

The receptor was derived from an adult man with Graves' disease, either hyperthyroidism or ophthalmopathy (not recorded which). Sequencing input: peripheral blood or thyroid tissue (not recorded which). This chain uses TRBV6-1 with TRBJ1-1, with D maybe TRBD1 (5 bases). As DNA, the CDR3 is TGTGCCAGCTCGGGGCCCCTAGGGAGCACTGAAGCTTTCTTT. It translates to CASSGPLGSTEAFF.